The source of this TCR beta chain is a study of shared clonotypes between healthy human individuals. Study context: CD4 naive and memory got three plates each, CD8 naive two, CD8 memory one.

Germline V lookup: CDR1 MNHNY, CDR2 SVGAGI (reference sequence). With 4 bases removed from V and 5 bases from J, the gap between germline ends came to 4 bases. The CDR3 loop spans 11 amino acids. Replicate PCRs from sorted subsets contained about 200 ng DNA, which is roughly 30,000 T cell genomes. TCRdb's copy holds only in-frame clones and misses some; the assay was immunoSEQ multiplex PCR. Found here are about 980,000 clones, over 75% of them singletons; the top ten hold approximately 1.5%. In the CD4+ fraction, cells were divided into CD45RA+ naive and CD45RA-negative memory subsets. The chain couples TRBV6-6 to TRBJ2-3; D not resolved. The receptor was derived from a man younger than 35 in good health. Input material: memory CD4+ T cells sorted from blood. Subset described: CD45RA-negative fraction. The CDR3 protein is CASSSRDTQYF. Written as DNA, the CDR3 is TGTGCCAGCAGTTCGAGAGATACGCAGTATTTT.